Presented here are 11 T cell receptor beta chains from one specimen sequenced in a study of graft-versus-host responses after intestinal transplantation. What these receptors recognize is not known. Sequencing used immunoSEQ multiplex PCR; TCRdb keeps in-frame clones, though not all of them. The sample shows fewer than 90,000 clones, around 93% of them seen only once. The sample consisted of unstimulated CD4+ T cells sorted from spleen or lymph node cells, taken before transplant. These receptors came from a human donor who was the organ donor for an intestinal transplant.

CDR3 sequence reads: CASSEGLLAGTYEQYF. The CDR3 region has the DNA TGTGCCAGCAGTGAGGGACTACTAGCGGGTACCTACGAGCAGTACTTC. The chain links TRBV6-1 to TRBJ2-7, with 9 bases lining up with TRBD2. The V segment lost 3 bases and the J segment 2 bases; nucleotides outside the gene matches: 8. This CDR3 spans 16 amino acids. In germline, CDR1 is MNHNS, CDR2 SASEGT.

This chain joins TRBV9 and TRBJ2-1; D is possibly TRBD2 (6 bases). The CDR3 runs to 14 residues. CDR1 and CDR2 (germline): SGDLS, YYNGEE. V was trimmed by 0 bases and J by 4 bases, leaving 8 bases between them. CDR3 sequence (DNA): TGTGCCAGCAGCGTAGAGGGGACTTACAATGAGCAGTTCTTC. Translated: CASSVEGTYNEQFF.

The J gene is TRBJ1-5, the V gene TRBV19, with 9 bases that match TRBD1. CDR3 length equals 18 residues. The ends lost 2 bases at V and 4 bases at J; junction bases unmatched: 12. The germline V gene encodes CDR1 LNHDA and CDR2 SQIVND (reference sequence). Here the CDR3 DNA reads TGTGCCAGTAGTATAATGAAGGGGACAGGGTTTGGGAATCAGCCCCAGCATTTT. This gives the protein CASSIMKGTGFGNQPQHF.

The chain uses TRBV13 and TRBJ1-5, with no clear D. The germline V gene encodes CDR1 PRHDT and CDR2 FYEKMQ (reference sequence). This CDR3 has 12 residues. V was trimmed by 5 bases and J by 7 bases, leaving 9 bases between them. CDR3 nucleotide sequence: TGTGCCAGCAGCGTGAAAGGCCAGCCCCAGCATTTT. Its protein product is CASSVKGQPQHF. The full variable domain, with the rest looked up from reference TRBV13 and TRBJ1-5, is AAGVIQSPRHLIKEKRETATLKCYPIPRHDTVYWYQQGPGQDPQFLISFYEKMQSDKGSIPDRFSAQQFSDYHSELNMSSLELGDSALYFCASSVKGQPQHFGDGTRLSIL.

The genes are TRBV5-1 and TRBJ2-1; 7 nucleotides agree with TRBD2. After removal of 0 bases from V and 3 bases from J, the junction contained 3 bases not matched to a gene. CDR1 and CDR2 (germline): SGHRS, YFSETQ. The CDR3 spans 15 residues. DNA of the CDR3: TGCGCCAGCAGCTTGGGAGCGGGATACTACAATGAGCAGTTCTTC. It yields the protein CASSLGAGYYNEQFF. The full variable domain, with the rest looked up from reference TRBV5-1 and TRBJ2-1, is KAGVTQTPRYLIKTRGQQVTLSCSPISGHRSVSWYQQTPGQGLQFLFEYFSETQRNKGNFPGRFSGRQFSNSRSEMNVSTLELGDSALYLCASSLGAGYYNEQFFGPGTRLTVL.

The chain joins TRBV28 to TRBJ2-5; D remains unclear. Germline loops: CDR1 MDHEN, CDR2 SYDVKM. CDR3 length: 14 amino acids. Trimming left V 2 bases short and J 0 bases short, with 7 bases between. The CDR3 loop reads CASSLGVNQETQYF. The CDR3 DNA is TGTGCCAGCAGTTTAGGTGTAAACCAAGAGACCCAGTACTTC.

This clone was seen a single time. The chain links TRBV6-1 to TRBJ2-3; no firm D call. Trimming shortened V by 8 bases and J by 0 bases, and 12 bases separated the two germline ends. Germline V CDR1 and CDR2: MNHNS, SASEGT. The CDR3 extends over 14 amino acids. As DNA, the CDR3 is TGTGCCAGCGGCCTTACGCGGAGCACAGATACGCAGTATTTT. It is translated as CASGLTRSTDTQYF.

This chain connects TRBV28 to TRBJ1-1; D possibly corresponds to TRBD1 (5 bases). The CDR3 covers 15 residues. V was clipped by 6 bases and J by 6 bases, with 20 bases between them. Per the germline V gene, CDR1 is MDHEN and CDR2 is SYDVKM. The CDR3 sequence is CASSGGTAAPSEAFF. CDR3 nucleotide sequence: TGTGCCAGCAGCGGGGGGACCGCGGCCCCCTCTGAAGCTTTCTTT.

V usage is TRBV5-5 and J usage is TRBJ2-6; D might be TRBD2 (5 bases). The CDR3 has 18 residues. V lost 1 base and J 0 bases, leaving 14 bases between the germline ends. Germline values: CDR1 SGHKS, CDR2 YYEKEE (reference sequence). CDR3 sequence: CASSLFGLTSSGANVLTF. CDR3 coding DNA: TGTGCCAGCAGCTTGTTCGGACTGACAAGCTCTGGGGCCAACGTCCTGACTTTC.

The chain carries TRBV6-1 and TRBJ1-1; D is perhaps TRBD1 (6 bases). CDR3 length: 14 residues. Germline V gene data show CDR1 as MNHNS and CDR2 as SASEGT. Between the trimmed V and J ends, which lost 7 bases and 0 bases, there was a span of 12 bases. CDR3 nucleotide sequence: TGTGCCAGCACTCGGACAGACATGAACACTGAAGCTTTCTTT. Protein product: CASTRTDMNTEAFF.

The V gene is TRBV11-2, the J gene TRBJ1-1; 9 bases are shared with TRBD1. Trimming removed 5 bases from V and 4 bases from J; junction bases left unmatched: 2. In germline, CDR1 is SGHAT, CDR2 FQNNGV. The CDR3 loop spans 13 amino acids. The CDR3 spells CASSEQGATEAFF. The CDR3 DNA follows: TGTGCCAGCAGCGAACAGGGGGCCACTGAAGCTTTCTTT.